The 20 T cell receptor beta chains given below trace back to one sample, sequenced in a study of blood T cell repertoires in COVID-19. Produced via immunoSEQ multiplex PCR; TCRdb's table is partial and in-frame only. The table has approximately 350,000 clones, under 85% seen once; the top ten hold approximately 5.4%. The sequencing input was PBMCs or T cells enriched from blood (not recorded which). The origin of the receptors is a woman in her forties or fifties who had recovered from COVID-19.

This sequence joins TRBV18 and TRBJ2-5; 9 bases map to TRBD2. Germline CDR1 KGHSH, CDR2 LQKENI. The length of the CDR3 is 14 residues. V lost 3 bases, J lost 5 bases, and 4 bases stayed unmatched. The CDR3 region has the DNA TGTGCCAGCTCACCGGGACTAGCAGGCGAGACCCAGTACTTC. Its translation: CASSPGLAGETQYF.

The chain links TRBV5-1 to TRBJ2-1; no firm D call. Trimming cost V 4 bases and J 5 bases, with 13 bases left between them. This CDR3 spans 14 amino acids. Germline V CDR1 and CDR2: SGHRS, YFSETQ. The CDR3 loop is CASSAPRVDNEQFF. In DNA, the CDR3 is TGCGCCAGCAGCGCACCCCGGGTCGACAATGAGCAGTTCTTC. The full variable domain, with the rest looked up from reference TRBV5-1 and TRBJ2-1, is KAGVTQTPRYLIKTRGQQVTLSCSPISGHRSVSWYQQTPGQGLQFLFEYFSETQRNKGNFPGRFSGRQFSNSRSEMNVSTLELGDSALYLCASSAPRVDNEQFFGPGTRLTVL.

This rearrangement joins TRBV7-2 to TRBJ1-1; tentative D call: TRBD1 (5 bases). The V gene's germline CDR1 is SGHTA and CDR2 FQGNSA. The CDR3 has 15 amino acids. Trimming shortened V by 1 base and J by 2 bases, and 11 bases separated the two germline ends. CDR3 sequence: CASSLVSGTNTEAFF. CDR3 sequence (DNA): TGTGCCAGCAGCTTAGTTTCCGGGACTAACACTGAAGCTTTCTTT. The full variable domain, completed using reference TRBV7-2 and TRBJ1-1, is GAGVSQSPSNKVTEKGKDVELRCDPISGHTALYWYRQSLGQGLEFLIYFQGNSAPDKSGLPSDRFSAERTGGSVSTLTIQRTQQEDSAVYLCASSLVSGTNTEAFFGQGTRLTVV.

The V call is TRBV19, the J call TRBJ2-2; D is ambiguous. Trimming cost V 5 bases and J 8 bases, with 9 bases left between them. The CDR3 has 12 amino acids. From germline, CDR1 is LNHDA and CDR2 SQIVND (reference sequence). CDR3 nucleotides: TGTGCCAGTAGTCCAGGCCCGGGGGAGCTGTTTTTT. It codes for CASSPGPGELFF.

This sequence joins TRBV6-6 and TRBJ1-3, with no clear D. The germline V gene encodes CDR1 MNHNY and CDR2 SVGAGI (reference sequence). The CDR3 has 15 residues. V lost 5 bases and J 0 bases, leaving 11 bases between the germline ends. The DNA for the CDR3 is TGTGCCAGCAGTCGACCCCAGAACTCTGGAAACACCATATATTTT. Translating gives CASSRPQNSGNTIYF.

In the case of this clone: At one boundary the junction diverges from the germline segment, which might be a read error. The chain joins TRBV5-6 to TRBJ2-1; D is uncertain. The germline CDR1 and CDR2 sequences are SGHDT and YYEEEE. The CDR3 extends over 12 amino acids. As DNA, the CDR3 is TGTGCCAGCAGCTTGTTCTACGATGAGCAGTTCTTC. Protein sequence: CASSLFYDEQFF.

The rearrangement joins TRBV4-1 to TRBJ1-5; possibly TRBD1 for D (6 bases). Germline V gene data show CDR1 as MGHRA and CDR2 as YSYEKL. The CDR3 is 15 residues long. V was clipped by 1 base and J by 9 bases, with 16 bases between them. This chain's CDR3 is CASSQVTGPGWPQHF. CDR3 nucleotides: TGCGCCAGCAGCCAAGTTACAGGGCCCGGGTGGCCCCAGCATTTT.

DNA for the CDR3: TGTGCCAGCAGCCCTCACAGGGGCCGTTGGGCGAGAACTGAAGCTTTCTTT. Amino acids: CASSPHRGRWARTEAFF. The rearrangement joins TRBV7-9 to TRBJ1-1, with 7 positions matching TRBD1. CDR1 and CDR2 from the germline V gene are SEHNR and FQNEAQ (reference sequence). The V segment lost 5 bases and the J segment 5 bases; nucleotides outside the gene matches: 17. This CDR3 comprises 17 residues.

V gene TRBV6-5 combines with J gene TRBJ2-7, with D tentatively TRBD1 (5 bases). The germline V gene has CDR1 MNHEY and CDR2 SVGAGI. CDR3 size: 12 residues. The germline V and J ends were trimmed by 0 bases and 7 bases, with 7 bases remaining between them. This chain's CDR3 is CASSYSQGEQYF. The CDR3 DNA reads TGTGCCAGCAGTTACTCGCAGGGAGAGCAGTACTTC.

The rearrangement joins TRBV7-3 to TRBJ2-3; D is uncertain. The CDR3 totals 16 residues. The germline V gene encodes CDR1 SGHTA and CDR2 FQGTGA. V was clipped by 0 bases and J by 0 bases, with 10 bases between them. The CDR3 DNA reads TGTGCCAGCAGCTTAACTGGCGGAGTAAGCACAGATACGCAGTATTTT. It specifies CASSLTGGVSTDTQYF.

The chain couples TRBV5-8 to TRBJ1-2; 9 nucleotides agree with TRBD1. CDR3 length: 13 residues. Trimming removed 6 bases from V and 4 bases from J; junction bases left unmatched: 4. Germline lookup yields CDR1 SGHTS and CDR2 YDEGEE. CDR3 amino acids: CASIHRGPYGYTF. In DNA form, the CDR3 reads TGTGCCAGCATCCACAGGGGGCCCTATGGCTACACCTTC.

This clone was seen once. The CDR3 DNA is TGTGCCACCAGTGAAGGACTAGCGGCGTCCTTGACCCAGTACTTC. Protein product: CATSEGLAASLTQYF. This chain links TRBV24-1 with TRBJ2-5; TRBD2 agrees at 10 bases. Losses at the gene ends were 4 bases for V and 7 bases for J; bases not matched to a gene: 8. The CDR3 has 15 amino acids. In germline, CDR1 is KGHDR, CDR2 SFDVKD.

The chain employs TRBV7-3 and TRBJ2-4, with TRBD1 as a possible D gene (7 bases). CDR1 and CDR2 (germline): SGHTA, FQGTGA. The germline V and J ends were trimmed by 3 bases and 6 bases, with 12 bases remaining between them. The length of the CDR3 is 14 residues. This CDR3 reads CASSLEGAGNIQYF. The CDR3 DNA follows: TGTGCCAGCAGCTTGGAGGGGGCCGGAAACATTCAGTACTTC.

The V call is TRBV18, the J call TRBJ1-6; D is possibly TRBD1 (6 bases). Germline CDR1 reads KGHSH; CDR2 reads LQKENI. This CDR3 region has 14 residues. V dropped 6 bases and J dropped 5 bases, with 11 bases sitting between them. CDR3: CASSKGQDNSPLHF. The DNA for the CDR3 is TGTGCCAGCTCTAAGGGACAAGATAATTCACCCCTCCACTTT. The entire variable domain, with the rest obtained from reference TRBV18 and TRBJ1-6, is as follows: NAGVMQNPRHLVRRRGQEARLRCSPMKGHSHVYWYRQLPEEGLKFMVYLQKENIIDESGMPKERFSAEFPKEGPSILRIQQVVRGDSAAYFCASSKGQDNSPLHFGNGTRLTVT.

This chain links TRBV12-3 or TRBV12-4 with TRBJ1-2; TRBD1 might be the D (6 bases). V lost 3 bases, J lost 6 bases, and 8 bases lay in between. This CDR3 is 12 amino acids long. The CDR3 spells CASSFDRHGYTF. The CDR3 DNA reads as TGTGCCAGCAGTTTCGACAGGCATGGCTACACCTTC.

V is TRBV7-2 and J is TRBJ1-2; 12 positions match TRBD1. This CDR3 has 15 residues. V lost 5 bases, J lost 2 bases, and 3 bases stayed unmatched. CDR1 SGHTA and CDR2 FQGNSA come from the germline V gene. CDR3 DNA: TGTGCCAGCAGCCGGGACAGGGGGCTAAACTATGGCTACACCTTC. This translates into CASSRDRGLNYGYTF.

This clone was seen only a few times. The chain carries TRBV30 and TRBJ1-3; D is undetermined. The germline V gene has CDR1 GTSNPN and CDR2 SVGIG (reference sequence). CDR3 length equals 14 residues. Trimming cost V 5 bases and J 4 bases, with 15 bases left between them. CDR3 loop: CAWEVGGMGNTIYF. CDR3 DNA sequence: TGTGCCTGGGAGGTCGGAGGGATGGGAAACACCATATATTTT.

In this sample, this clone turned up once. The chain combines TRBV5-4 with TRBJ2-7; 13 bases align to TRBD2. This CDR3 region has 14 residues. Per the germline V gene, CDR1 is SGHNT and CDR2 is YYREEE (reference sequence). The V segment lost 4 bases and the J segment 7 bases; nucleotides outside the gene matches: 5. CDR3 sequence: CASSGGLAGVEQYF. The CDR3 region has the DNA TGTGCCAGCAGCGGTGGACTAGCGGGAGTTGAGCAGTACTTC.

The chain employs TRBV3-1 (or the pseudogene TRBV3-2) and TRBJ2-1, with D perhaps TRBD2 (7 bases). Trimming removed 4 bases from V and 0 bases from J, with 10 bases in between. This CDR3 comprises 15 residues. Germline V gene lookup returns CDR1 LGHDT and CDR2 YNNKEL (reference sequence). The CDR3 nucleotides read TGTGCCAGCAGCCCGGGGGGCAGCTCCTACAATGAGCAGTTCTTC. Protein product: CASSPGGSSYNEQFF.

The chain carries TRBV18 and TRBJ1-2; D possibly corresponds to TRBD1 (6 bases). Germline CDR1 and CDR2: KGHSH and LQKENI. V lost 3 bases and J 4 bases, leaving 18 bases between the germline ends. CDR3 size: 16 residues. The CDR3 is CASSPDSTRAPYGYTF. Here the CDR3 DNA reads TGTGCCAGCTCACCGGACAGTACCCGAGCCCCCTATGGCTACACCTTC.